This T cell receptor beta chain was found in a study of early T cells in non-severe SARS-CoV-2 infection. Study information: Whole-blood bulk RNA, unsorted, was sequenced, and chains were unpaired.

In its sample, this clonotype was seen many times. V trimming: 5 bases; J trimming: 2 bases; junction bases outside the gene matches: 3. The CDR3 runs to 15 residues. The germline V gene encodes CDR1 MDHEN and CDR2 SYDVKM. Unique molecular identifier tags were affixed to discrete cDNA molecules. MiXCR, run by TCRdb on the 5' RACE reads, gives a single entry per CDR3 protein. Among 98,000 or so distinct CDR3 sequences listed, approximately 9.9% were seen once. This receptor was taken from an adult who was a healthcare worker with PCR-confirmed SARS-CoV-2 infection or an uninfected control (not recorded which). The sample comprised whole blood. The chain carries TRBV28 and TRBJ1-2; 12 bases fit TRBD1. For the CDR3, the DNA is TGTGCCAGCAGTCCTGGGACAGGGGGCAACTATGGCTACACCTTC. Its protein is CASSPGTGGNYGYTF.